What follows are 3 T cell receptor beta chains derived from one specimen sequenced in a study of cytomegalovirus exposure and HLA in healthy donors. The study ran its PCR with 60 Vbeta and 13 Jbeta primers. Using immunoSEQ multiplex PCR, the repertoire was profiled, and TCRdb retains in-frame clones only, with some absent. The sample shows about 120,000 clones, around 87% of them seen only once. The sequenced material came from PBMCs. These receptors were obtained from a man aged 35 to 55 in good health and CMV-seronegative.

The chain joins TRBV27 to TRBJ2-7, with TRBD2 matching over 11 bases. Germline CDR1 MNHEY, CDR2 SMNVEV (reference sequence). V was clipped by 0 bases and J by 2 bases; unmatched bases: 0. The CDR3 is made up of 15 amino acids. CDR3 amino acids: CASSLSSGGAYEQYF. The CDR3 nucleotides are TGTGCCAGCAGTTTATCTAGCGGGGGGGCCTACGAGCAGTACTTC.

This clone turned up a few times. The gene calls are TRBV30 and TRBJ1-6; D is unclear. Germline CDR1 is GTSNPN and CDR2 is SVGIG (reference sequence). The ends were cut back, 4 bases at V and 4 bases at J, with 17 bases in the middle. The CDR3 sequence is 16 residues long. The DNA of the CDR3 is TGTGCCTGGATGGTCCGGGGAACAAATTATAATTCACCCCTCCACTTT. Translating it yields CAWMVRGTNYNSPLHF.

V and J are TRBV5-1 and TRBJ2-2; tentative D call: TRBD2 (5 bases). Germline V lookup: CDR1 SGHRS, CDR2 YFSETQ. With 0 bases removed from V and 6 bases from J, the gap between germline ends came to 15 bases. The CDR3 has 16 amino acids. This chain's CDR3 is CASSLVRGWGAGELFF. As DNA, the CDR3 is TGCGCCAGCAGCTTGGTCCGGGGTTGGGGTGCCGGGGAGCTGTTTTTT.